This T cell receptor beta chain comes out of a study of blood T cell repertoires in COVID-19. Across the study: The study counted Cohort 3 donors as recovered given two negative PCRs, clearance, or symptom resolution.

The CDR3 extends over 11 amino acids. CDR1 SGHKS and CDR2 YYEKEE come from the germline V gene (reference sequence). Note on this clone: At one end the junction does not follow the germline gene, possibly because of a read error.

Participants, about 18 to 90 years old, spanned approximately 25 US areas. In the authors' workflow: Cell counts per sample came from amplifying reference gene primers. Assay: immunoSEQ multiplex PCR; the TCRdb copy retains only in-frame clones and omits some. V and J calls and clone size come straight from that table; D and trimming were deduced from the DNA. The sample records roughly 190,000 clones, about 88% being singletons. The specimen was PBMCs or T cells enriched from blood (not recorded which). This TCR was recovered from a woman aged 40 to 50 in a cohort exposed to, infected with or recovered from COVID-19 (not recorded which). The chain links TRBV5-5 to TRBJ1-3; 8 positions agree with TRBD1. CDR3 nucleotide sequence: TGTGCCAGCAGCACCGGACAGGGTCTCAATTTT. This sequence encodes CASSTGQGLNF.